This passage covers 2 T cell receptor beta chains from one sample sequenced in a study of T cells after yellow fever vaccination. In TCRdb, the 5' RACE reads were re-called with MiXCR into one record per CDR3 protein. Among approximately 260,000 distinct CDR3 sequences listed, approximately 13% were seen once. The source material was CD4+ T cells sorted from PBMCs, sampled 45 days after the yellow fever booster vaccination. The receptor source for this set is a man aged 25 to 45 who received the YFV17D yellow fever vaccine.

This clonotype was observed a handful of times. The rearrangement joins TRBV18 to TRBJ2-2, with D unclear. The CDR3 runs to 16 residues. The germline V and J ends were trimmed by 4 bases and 0 bases, with 12 bases remaining between them. Germline V lookup: CDR1 KGHSH, CDR2 LQKENI. For the CDR3, the DNA is TGTGCCAGCTCACTTCCTGGTCCTCCGAACACCGGGGAGCTGTTTTTT. Protein: CASSLPGPPNTGELFF.

This clonotype has just a few counts. This chain joins TRBV5-6 and TRBJ1-2, with D uncertain. Germline CDR1 reads SGHDT; CDR2 reads YYEEEE. The CDR3 has 13 amino acids. The germline V and J ends were trimmed by 3 bases and 4 bases, with 10 bases remaining between them. In DNA, the CDR3 is TGTGCCAGCAGCTCGGGATCCTCCTATGGCTACACCTTC. Protein: CASSSGSSYGYTF.